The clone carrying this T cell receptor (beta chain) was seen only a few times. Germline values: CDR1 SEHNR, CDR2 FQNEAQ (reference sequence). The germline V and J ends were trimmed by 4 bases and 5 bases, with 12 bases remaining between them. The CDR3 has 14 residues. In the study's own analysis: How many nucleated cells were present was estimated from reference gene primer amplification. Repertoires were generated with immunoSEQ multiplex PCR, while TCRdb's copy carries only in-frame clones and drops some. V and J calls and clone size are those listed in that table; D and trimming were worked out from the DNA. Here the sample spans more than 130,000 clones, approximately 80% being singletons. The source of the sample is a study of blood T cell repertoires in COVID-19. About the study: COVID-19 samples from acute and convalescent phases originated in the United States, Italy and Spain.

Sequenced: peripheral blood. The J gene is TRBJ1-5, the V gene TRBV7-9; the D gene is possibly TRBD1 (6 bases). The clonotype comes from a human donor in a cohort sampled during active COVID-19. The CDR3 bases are TGTGCCAGCAGCTCCCGGGACATCTATCAGCCCCAGCATTTT. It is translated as CASSSRDIYQPQHF.